These 10 T cell receptor beta chains share one sample of origin, sequenced in a study of cytomegalovirus exposure and HLA in healthy donors (dated by TCRdb to the late 2010s). Receptors were amplified or captured by the immunoSEQ multiplex PCR assay. A mixture of 60 forward primers for TCR Vbeta segments and 13 reverse primers for TCR Jbeta segments was used in the multiplex PCR. Imported from immuneACCESS, the table was reduced by TCRdb to in-frame sequences with V and J called. These copies leave out some clones; in studies compared against another copy, an unresolved V gene accounts for under half, and the cause of the remainder is not known. In all, the sample holds about 140,000 clones, and 68% of those were seen once. The top ten clonotypes cover less than 11% of the sample. Sequenced sample: PBMCs. All receptors come from a man under 40 in good health and CMV-seropositive.

V usage is TRBV11-2 and J usage is TRBJ1-6; D gene uncertain. Germline assignment: CDR1 SGHAT and CDR2 FQNNGV. The CDR3 sequence is 13 residues long. V was trimmed by 2 bases and J by 9 bases, leaving 8 bases between them. CDR3 coding DNA: TGTGCCAGCAGCTTATTCCCGGGTTCACCCCTCCACTTT. Translating it yields CASSLFPGSPLHF.

The chain recombines TRBV6-1 with TRBJ2-3, with 7 bases that match TRBD1. The CDR3 loop spans 14 amino acids. In germline, CDR1 is MNHNS, CDR2 SASEGT. V lost 6 bases, J lost 4 bases, and 7 bases stayed unmatched. The CDR3 sequence is CASSRDSTADTQYF. The DNA of the CDR3 is TGTGCCAGCAGCCGGGACAGTACCGCAGATACGCAGTATTTT.

The V and J genes are TRBV19 and TRBJ2-7; D is ambiguous. Deletions cut 4 bases from V and 5 bases from J, with 18 bases between. CDR1 and CDR2 (germline): LNHDA, SQIVND (reference sequence). The CDR3 length is 15 residues. The CDR3 DNA sequence: TGTGCCAGTAGTAGAGTGCTTGAGGTGAGCGACGAGCAGTACTTC. Its protein is CASSRVLEVSDEQYF.

This sequence joins TRBV18 and TRBJ2-1, with D uncertain. The CDR3 consists of 13 residues. Trimming stripped 0 bases from V and 7 bases from J, with 7 bases between. Per germline, CDR1 KGHSH and CDR2 LQKENI. The CDR3, as DNA: TGTGCCAGCTCACCACCCCCTCGGAATGAGCAGTTCTTC. Encoded protein: CASSPPPRNEQFF.

This clone was seen a few times. The CDR3 nucleotides are TGTGCCAGCAGACCGGGACAGGGTGGTGAAAAACTGTTTTTT. Translating it yields CASRPGQGGEKLFF. The chain is built from TRBV6-1 and TRBJ1-4, with TRBD1 matching 9 bases. V was clipped by 6 bases and J by 7 bases; unmatched bases: 6. The CDR3 has 14 residues. CDR1 MNHNS and CDR2 SASEGT come from the germline V gene.

A note on this clone: The sample contains more than one DNA sequence encoding this CDR3. The V and J genes are TRBV6-5 and TRBJ2-5; 8 bases map to TRBD1. The J call is doubtful: the DNA matches TRBJ2-7 better. The CDR3 is 13 residues long. The germline CDR1 and CDR2 sequences are MNHEY and SVGAGI. CDR3 in DNA: TGTGCCAGCAGTTACAGCAGGGGGCACGAGCAGTACTTC. This encodes CASSYSRGHEQYF.

The V and J genes are TRBV6-1 and TRBJ2-1; D might be TRBD2 (5 bases). CDR1 and CDR2 from the germline V gene are MNHNS and SASEGT. V lost 8 bases and J 4 bases, leaving 15 bases between the germline ends. CDR3 length: 14 residues. The CDR3 DNA sequence: TGTGCCAGCGACGGCGGGCGACCTTACAATGAGCAGTTCTTC. Translation gives CASDGGRPYNEQFF.

The genes are TRBV9 and TRBJ2-1; tentatively, D is TRBD2 (6 bases). Trimming removed 4 bases from V and 5 bases from J, with 10 bases in between. The CDR3 contains 13 residues. Germline CDR1 is SGDLS and CDR2 is YYNGEE. In nucleotides, the CDR3 is TGTGCCAGCAGCAGGGACTGGGACAATGAGCAGTTCTTC. Residues: CASSRDWDNEQFF.

This clone was detected only once. V usage is TRBV28 and J usage is TRBJ2-7; 8 bases agree with TRBD1. Trimming removed 5 bases from V and 3 bases from J; junction bases left unmatched: 6. Germline-derived CDR1 and CDR2 are MDHEN and SYDVKM. This CDR3 has 14 residues. CDR3 amino acids: CASSIRTGYYEQYF. CDR3 nucleotide sequence: TGTGCCAGCAGTATTCGGACAGGGTACTACGAGCAGTACTTC.

This clone was seen only once. This chain links TRBV5-1 with TRBJ2-1, with TRBD2 matching over 11 bases. Germline CDR1 reads SGHRS; CDR2 reads YFSETQ. The CDR3 is 16 amino acids. V was clipped by 1 base and J by 6 bases; unmatched bases: 6. The CDR3 sequence: CASSLKGLAGGNEQFF. The CDR3 nucleotides are TGCGCCAGCAGCTTGAAAGGTCTAGCGGGAGGCAATGAGCAGTTCTTC.